These 27 T cell receptor beta chains share one sample of origin, sequenced in a study of tumor and adjacent non-tumor tissue in lung cancer. No cell sorting was done before RNA was extracted from the tissue. Three rounds of nested PCR, following a modified ARM-PCR protocol, produced the TCRbeta library. MiXCR, applied by TCRdb to the multiplex PCR reads, yields one record per CDR3 protein. Of 65,000 to 70,000 distinct CDR3 sequences in the sample, approximately 63% are singletons; the top ten hold 20%. The sequencing input was lung tumor tissue. Receptors originate from a man aged 50 to 60 with non-small cell lung cancer.

This clonotype was detected only a few times. The chain carries TRBV6-5 and TRBJ2-2; weak D call: TRBD1 (6 bases). V lost 6 bases to trimming and J lost 5 bases, with 16 bases between them. The CDR3 has 15 amino acids. CDR1 MNHEY and CDR2 SVGAGI come from the germline V gene. CDR3: CASRTTGSGTGELFF. The CDR3 bases are TGTGCCAGCAGAACAACAGGGTCGGGAACCGGGGAGCTGTTTTTT.

The V gene is TRBV5-8, the J gene TRBJ2-5; D might be TRBD1 or TRBD2, each matching 5 bases. CDR1 and CDR2 from the germline V gene are SGHTS and YDEGEE. The CDR3 has 12 residues. Between the trimmed V and J ends, which lost 1 base and 7 bases, there was a span of 8 bases. CDR3 in DNA: TGTGCCAGCAGCTTGTTTGGGGGGACCCAGTACTTC. It specifies CASSLFGGTQYF.

Concerning this clonotype itself: The junction departs from the called germline gene at one end, perhaps through a read error. The chain uses TRBV28 and TRBJ1-6; 7 bases fit TRBD1. Germline lookup yields CDR1 MDHEN and CDR2 SYDVKM. CDR3 length: 15 amino acids. The CDR3 DNA reads TGTGCCAGGAGTTCCTGGACAGGAGCAAATTCACCCCCCCACTTT. This gives the protein CARSSWTGANSPPHF. Based on the CDR3 plus reference TRBV28 and TRBJ1-6, the full variable domain is DVKVTQSSRYLVKRTGEKVFLECVQDMDHENMFWYRQDPGLGLRLIYFSYDVKMKEKGDIPEGYSVSREKKERFSLILESASTNQTSMYLCARSSWTGANSPPHFGNGTRLTVT.

About this clonotype itself: This may stem from a read error, because a much larger clone lies one nucleotide away. The chain has TRBV6-5 and TRBJ1-5, with TRBD1 matching 7 bases. The CDR3 length is 14 residues. CDR1 and CDR2 from the germline V gene are MNHEY and SVGAGI. The CDR3 coding sequence is TGTGCCAGCAGCGACAGGGTCGGCAATCAGTCCCAGCATTTT. This encodes CASSDRVGNQSQHF.

This clonotype was detected ten times or more. The chain couples TRBV6-2 or TRBV6-3 to TRBJ2-7; D remains ambiguous. V shed 1 base and J shed 3 bases, with 10 bases lying between them. Germline V CDR1 and CDR2: MNHEY, SVGEGT. This CDR3 has 14 amino acids. The CDR3 region is CASSYFGTDYEQYF. CDR3 nucleotides: TGTGCCAGCAGTTACTTCGGCACAGACTACGAGCAGTACTTC.

Notes on this clonotype: The conserved phenylalanine or tryptophan is not found at the CDR3 terminus, so this likely reflects a read error. The chain employs TRBV29-1 and TRBJ2-2, with D uncertain. This CDR3 spans 12 amino acids. Deletions cut 4 bases from V and 9 bases from J, with 12 bases between. CDR1 is SQVTM and CDR2 is ANQGSEA in the germline V gene. CDR3 sequence (DNA): TGCAGCGTTGGACGGGCAGCCTGGGAGCTGTTTGTT. This translates into CSVGRAAWELFV.

This clonotype was detected many times. The V and J genes are TRBV6-1 and TRBJ1-2; no firm D call. Between the trimmed V and J ends, which lost 1 base and 5 bases, there was a span of 5 bases. This CDR3 region has 12 residues. Per the germline V gene, CDR1 is MNHNS and CDR2 is SASEGT. CDR3 amino acids: CASSEEGYGYTF. CDR3 DNA sequence: TGTGCCAGCAGTGAAGAAGGGTATGGCTACACCTTC.

In this sample, this clonotype turned up once. A read error is likely, as this CDR3 ends without the conserved phenylalanine or tryptophan. This chain connects TRBV5-1 to TRBJ2-1, with 13 bases fitting TRBD2. CDR3 length equals 17 residues. Germline CDR1 reads SGHRS; CDR2 reads YFSETQ. CDR3 coding DNA: TGCGCCAGCAGATTGGGACTAGCGGGGTTCACCTACAATGAGCAGTTCCTC. Amino acids: CASRLGLAGFTYNEQFL.

This rearrangement joins TRBV5-1 to TRBJ2-3; 7 bases fit TRBD1. The CDR3 covers 17 residues. Per the germline V gene, CDR1 is SGHRS and CDR2 is YFSETQ. J lost 5 bases, V lost 1 base, and 13 bases had no gene match. Written as DNA, the CDR3 is TGCGCCAGCAGCTTGTTGGCTACAGGGGAAATGGAAGATACGCAGTATTTT. Amino acids: CASSLLATGEMEDTQYF. The variable domain in full, with the rest retrieved from reference TRBV5-1 and TRBJ2-3, is KAGVTQTPRYLIKTRGQQVTLSCSPISGHRSVSWYQQTPGQGLQFLFEYFSETQRNKGNFPGRFSGRQFSNSRSEMNVSTLELGDSALYLCASSLLATGEMEDTQYFGPGTRLTVL.

This clonotype has at least ten counts. The V and J genes are TRBV6-2 or TRBV6-3 and TRBJ2-4; D may be TRBD1 or TRBD2 (6 bases each). CDR1 is MNHEY, CDR2 SVGEGT, per germline. This CDR3 region has 16 residues. Trimming cost V 2 bases and J 0 bases, with 11 bases left between them. The CDR3 DNA sequence: TGTGCCAGCAGTTACGTTCGGGGGCTAGCCAAAAACATTCAGTACTTC. It is translated as CASSYVRGLAKNIQYF.

This chain links TRBV12-3 or TRBV12-4 with TRBJ2-5; TRBD2 is a possible D gene (6 bases). With 11 bases removed from V and 5 bases from J, the gap between germline ends came to 27 bases. This CDR3 is 16 amino acids long. The CDR3 sequence is CAGRGKVSIVEETQYF. The CDR3 DNA follows: TGTGCCGGGCGGGGCAAGGTGTCTATTGTCGAGGAGACCCAGTACTTC.

V and J are TRBV5-1 and TRBJ1-1; D unclear. Trimming stripped 3 bases from V and 4 bases from J, with 25 bases between. CDR1 is SGHRS, CDR2 YFSETQ, per germline. The CDR3 spans 18 residues. Here the CDR3 DNA reads TGCGCCAGCAGCTCCGGAAGGGAAGAAATGAGATCAATCACTGAAGCTTTCTTT. This encodes CASSSGREEMRSITEAFF.

This clonotype has at least ten counts. This chain connects TRBV5-5 to TRBJ2-2; no clear D. Germline lookup yields CDR1 SGHKS and CDR2 YYEKEE (reference sequence). The CDR3 extends over 15 amino acids. V was cut by 0 bases and J by 4 bases, with 10 bases left in between. In DNA, the CDR3 is TGTGCCAGCAGCTTGGTTCGACTCGGCACCGGGGAGCTGTTTTTT. Protein: CASSLVRLGTGELFF.

This clonotype ranks as medium-sized (0.01 to 0.1%). This chain joins TRBV6-1 and TRBJ2-1; D is perhaps TRBD1 (5 bases). CDR1 is MNHNS, CDR2 SASEGT, per germline. V was cut by 7 bases and J by 0 bases, with 13 bases left in between. The CDR3 contains 15 residues. CDR3: CASIQGWGSYNEQFF. CDR3 coding DNA: TGTGCCAGCATCCAGGGTTGGGGCTCCTACAATGAGCAGTTCTTC.

V gene TRBV5-1 combines with J gene TRBJ1-2, with D tentatively TRBD1 (6 bases). In germline, CDR1 is SGHRS, CDR2 YFSETQ. V was clipped by 4 bases and J by 4 bases, with 11 bases between them. The CDR3 sequence is 13 residues long. CDR3 nucleotide sequence: TGCGCCAGCAGCGTGGACAGTGGCTATGGCTACACCTTC. Translated, it gives CASSVDSGYGYTF.

This chain links TRBV28 with TRBJ1-6, with TRBD1 identical over 9 bases. Germline V gene data show CDR1 as MDHEN and CDR2 as SYDVKM. V shed 7 bases, J shed 7 bases, and the junction held 8 bases outside the gene matches. The CDR3 runs to 15 residues. The CDR3 sequence: CASTSWTGANSPLHF. CDR3 nucleotides: TGTGCCAGCACTTCCTGGACAGGGGCAAATTCACCCCTCCACTTT.

The chain joins TRBV28 to TRBJ2-7; a possible D gene is TRBD2 (5 bases). This CDR3 contains 12 residues. Germline values: CDR1 MDHEN, CDR2 SYDVKM. V lost 10 bases to trimming and J lost 3 bases, with 13 bases between them. In nucleotides, the CDR3 is TGTGCCACCAGAGAGGGTGACTACGAGCAGTACTTC. Its protein is CATREGDYEQYF.

This clonotype was seen at least ten times. The chain recombines TRBV10-3 with TRBJ2-5; 13 positions match TRBD2. Per the germline V gene, CDR1 is ENHRY and CDR2 is SYGVKD. V shed 6 bases and J 5 bases; nucleotides not matched to a gene: 9. The CDR3 is 16 residues long. The CDR3: CAISRGTSGVIETQYF. CDR3 nucleotide sequence: TGTGCCATCAGCCGAGGGACTAGCGGGGTAATTGAGACCCAGTACTTC.

Concerning this clonotype itself: A much bigger clone sits one base away, suggesting this may be a read error. The CDR3 reads CASSYSTGQSTDTQYF. CDR3 coding DNA: TGTGCCAGCAGTTACTCCACCGGCCAGAGCACAGATACGCAGTATTTT. The V gene is TRBV6-6, the J gene TRBJ2-3, with no clear D. CDR3 size: 16 residues. The V gene's germline CDR1 is MNHNY and CDR2 SVGAGI (reference sequence). Deletions cut 0 bases from V and 0 bases from J, with 10 bases between.

To note about this clonotype: Since no conserved phenylalanine or tryptophan closes the CDR3, a read error is the likely cause. The CDR3 loop reads CAGALNTEAFL. CDR3 nucleotide sequence: TGTGCCGGAGCGTTGAATACTGAAGCTTTCCTT. The chain has TRBV30 and TRBJ1-1, with unresolved D. This CDR3 is 11 amino acids long. Per the germline V gene, CDR1 is GTSNPN and CDR2 is SVGIG (reference sequence).

This clonotype was counted a single time. This sequence joins TRBV12-3 or TRBV12-4 and TRBJ2-5; D is uncertain. Trimming shortened V by 11 bases and J by 2 bases, and 15 bases separated the two germline ends. This CDR3 comprises 13 residues. This CDR3 reads CAGSFGRQETQYF. For the CDR3, the DNA is TGTGCCGGTAGTTTCGGCAGACAAGAGACCCAGTACTTC.

J is TRBJ2-7 and V is TRBV6-6; the D gene is possibly TRBD2 (6 bases). V was shortened by 6 bases and J by 2 bases, with 14 bases between the two germline ends. The germline V gene has CDR1 MNHNY and CDR2 SVGAGI (reference sequence). CDR3 length equals 14 residues. The CDR3 coding sequence is TGTGCCAGCAGGGACGGCGGGACTGCCTACGAGCAGTACTTC. As protein: CASRDGGTAYEQYF.

The sample holds a few counts of this clonotype. A much larger clone differs from this one at a single base, so this may be a read error. The chain recombines TRBV6-6 with TRBJ2-2; D is undetermined. The ends were cut back, 5 bases at V and 4 bases at J, with 8 bases in the middle. Germline V lookup: CDR1 MNHNY, CDR2 SVGAGI (reference sequence). The CDR3 has 13 residues. CDR3: CASSARTTGELFF. CDR3 bases: TGTGCCAGCAGTGCCAGGACCACCGGGGAGCTGTTTTTT.

As concerns this clonotype: The CDR3 does not end in the conserved phenylalanine or tryptophan, so this is likely a read error. The CDR3 region is CVSSPDQNTEAFS. CDR3 in DNA: TGTGTCAGCAGCCCTGACCAGAACACTGAAGCTTTCTCT. This chain joins TRBV5-4 and TRBJ1-1; D gene ambiguous. The CDR3 spans 13 residues. In germline, CDR1 is SGHNT, CDR2 YYREEE (reference sequence).

This clonotype was seen more than once but under ten times. A clone one base away is much larger, so this may be a read error. V gene TRBV10-2 combines with J gene TRBJ1-1; 7 nucleotides align to TRBD1. The CDR3 has 15 residues. The J segment lost 3 bases and the V segment lost 2 bases, leaving 6 bases of the junction unmatched. Germline CDR1 and CDR2: WSHSY and SAAADI. CDR3 sequence: CASSEHIQGDTEAFF. As DNA, the CDR3 is TGCGCCAGCAGTGAGCACATTCAGGGGGACACTGAAGCTTTCTTT.

With respect to this clonotype: The junction does not match germline at one end; this may be a read error. The genes are TRBV10-3 and TRBJ2-5; D is perhaps TRBD1 (5 bases). Germline V gene lookup returns CDR1 ENHRY and CDR2 SYGVKD. This CDR3 is 13 amino acids long. The CDR3 DNA reads as TGTGCCACCGACGACAGTTCTCGAGAGACCCATTACTTC. This codes for CATDDSSRETHYF.

With regard to this clonotype: Relative to the germline gene, one junction end is altered; a read error may explain this. The V gene is TRBV4-1, the J gene TRBJ1-6; D unclear. CDR1 is MGHRA, CDR2 YSYEKL, per germline. There are 16 residues in the CDR3. The CDR3 is CVSSQDVINYNSPLHF. CDR3 nucleotide sequence: TGCGTCAGCAGCCAAGATGTGATAAACTATAATTCACCCCTCCACTTC.